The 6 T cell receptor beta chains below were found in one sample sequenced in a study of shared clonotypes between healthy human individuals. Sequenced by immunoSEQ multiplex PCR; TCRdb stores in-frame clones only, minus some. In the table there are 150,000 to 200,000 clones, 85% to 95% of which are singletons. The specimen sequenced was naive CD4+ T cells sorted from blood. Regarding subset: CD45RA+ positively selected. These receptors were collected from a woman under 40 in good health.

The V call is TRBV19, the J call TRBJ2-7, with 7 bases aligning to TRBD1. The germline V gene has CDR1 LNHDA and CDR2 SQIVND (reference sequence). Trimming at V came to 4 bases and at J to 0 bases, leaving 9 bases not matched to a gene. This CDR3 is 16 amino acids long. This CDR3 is CASSTPGTAASYEQYF. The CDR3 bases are TGTGCCAGTAGTACACCCGGGACAGCGGCCTCCTACGAGCAGTACTTC.

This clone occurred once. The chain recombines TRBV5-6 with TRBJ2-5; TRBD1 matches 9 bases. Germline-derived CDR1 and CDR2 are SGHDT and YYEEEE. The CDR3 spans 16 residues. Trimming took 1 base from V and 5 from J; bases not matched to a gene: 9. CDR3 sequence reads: CASSLYRGPGGETQYF. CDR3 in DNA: TGTGCCAGCAGCTTGTACAGGGGGCCGGGTGGGGAGACCCAGTACTTC.

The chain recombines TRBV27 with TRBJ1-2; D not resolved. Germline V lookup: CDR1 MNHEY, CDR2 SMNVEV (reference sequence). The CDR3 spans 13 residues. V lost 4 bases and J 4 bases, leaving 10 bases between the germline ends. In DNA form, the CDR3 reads TGTGCCAGCAGTTCGGGAGGCACCTATGGCTACACCTTC. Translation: CASSSGGTYGYTF.

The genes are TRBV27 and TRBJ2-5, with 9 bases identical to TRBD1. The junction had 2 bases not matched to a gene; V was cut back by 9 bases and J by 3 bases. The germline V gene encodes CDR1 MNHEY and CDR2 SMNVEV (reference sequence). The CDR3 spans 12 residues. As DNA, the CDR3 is TGTGCCAGGAGACAGGGGGAAGAGACCCAGTACTTC. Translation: CARRQGEETQYF.

Here the CDR3 DNA reads TGTGCCAGCTCCTCCGGGGAGGGAACACTGAACACTGAAGCTTTCTTT. It translates to CASSSGEGTLNTEAFF. This rearrangement joins TRBV18 to TRBJ1-1; no clear D gene. Germline lookup yields CDR1 KGHSH and CDR2 LQKENI. With 6 bases removed from V and 0 bases from J, the gap between germline ends came to 17 bases. The CDR3 totals 16 residues.

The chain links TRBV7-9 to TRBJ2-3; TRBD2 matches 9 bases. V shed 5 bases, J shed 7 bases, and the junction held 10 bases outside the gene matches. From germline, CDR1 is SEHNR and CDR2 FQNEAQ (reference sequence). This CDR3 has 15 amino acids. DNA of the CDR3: TGTGCCAGCAGCCGCGGGGGGGACTACCTCAATACGCAGTATTTT. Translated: CASSRGGDYLNTQYF.